These T cell receptor beta chains were read from a single sample in a study of T cell changes during pregnancy in multiple sclerosis. Only in-frame clones appear in the TCRdb table, and some are missing; sequencing was by immunoSEQ multiplex PCR. The table lists approximately 50,000 clones, around 93% of them singletons. The sample was CD8+ T cells from peripheral blood mononuclear cells, taken after pregnancy. The receptors were gathered from a female donor with multiple sclerosis, enrolled in a pregnancy study. The CDR3 runs from the conserved cysteine through the conserved F or W. The order of the fields is D gene, J gene, clone size, V gene, CDR3 DNA, CDR3 protein. A D gene is named only where the DNA matches it firmly. For some rows the clone size is stated as once, few or many, or as a class when expanded; others skip it.

D gene: -
J gene: TRBJ2-1
clone size: -
V gene: TRBV27
CDR3 DNA: TGTGCCAGCAGTTTAGTGACAGGAGGCAACAATGAGCAGTTCTTC
CDR3 protein: CASSLVTGGNNEQFF

D gene: -
J gene: TRBJ1-3
clone size: -
V gene: TRBV9
CDR3 DNA: TGTGCCAGCAGCGTAGCTACAGGGACGGGAAACACCATATATTTT
CDR3 protein: CASSVATGTGNTIYF

D gene: TRBD1
J gene: TRBJ2-2
clone size: -
V gene: TRBV30
CDR3 DNA: TGTGCCTGGGGACAGGGGAGCACCGGGGAGCTGTTTTTT
CDR3 protein: CAWGQGSTGELFF

D gene: TRBD1
J gene: TRBJ1-2
clone size: -
V gene: TRBV29-1
CDR3 DNA: TGCAGCGCCTGGACAGGGGGAAACTATGGCTACACCTTC
CDR3 protein: CSAWTGGNYGYTF

D gene: -
J gene: TRBJ2-5
clone size: once
V gene: TRBV7-3
CDR3 DNA: TGTGCCAGCAGCGGGACAAATCAAGAGACCCAGTACTTC
CDR3 protein: CASSGTNQETQYF

D gene: -
J gene: TRBJ2-5
clone size: once
V gene: TRBV7-7
CDR3 DNA: TGTGCTAGCAGCCAATCCGTCCGGAGCGAGACCCAGTACTTC
CDR3 protein: CASSQSVRSETQYF

D gene: TRBD1
J gene: TRBJ2-3
clone size: -
V gene: TRBV6-1
CDR3 DNA: TGTGCCGGCGGGGGGACAGGGGCCTCAGATACGCAGTATTTT
CDR3 protein: CAGGGTGASDTQYF

D gene: TRBD1
J gene: TRBJ2-7
clone size: -
V gene: TRBV10-3
CDR3 DNA: TGTGCCATCAGAGATGCACAGGGGGCAAACTACGAGCAGTACTTC
CDR3 protein: CAIRDAQGANYEQYF

D gene: TRBD1
J gene: TRBJ1-1
clone size: -
V gene: TRBV5-1
CDR3 DNA: TGCGCCAGCAGCGTGATTCCGGGACAGGGTTTTCTCACTGAAGCTTTCTTT
CDR3 protein: CASSVIPGQGFLTEAFF

D gene: TRBD1
J gene: TRBJ1-2
clone size: -
V gene: TRBV7-6
CDR3 DNA: TGTGCCAGCAGCTCGCGCGGGGGGACAGGGTATGATGGCTACACCTTC
CDR3 protein: CASSSRGGTGYDGYTF

D gene: -
J gene: TRBJ1-5
clone size: once
V gene: TRBV27
CDR3 DNA: TGTGCCAGCAGTTTAGGGGCCAATCAGCCCCAGCATTTT
CDR3 protein: CASSLGANQPQHF

D gene: TRBD2
J gene: TRBJ2-1
clone size: -
V gene: TRBV27
CDR3 DNA: TGTGCCAGCAGTCCAACCCCGGGACTAGCGGGAGGGAATGAGCAGTTCTTC
CDR3 protein: CASSPTPGLAGGNEQFF

D gene: TRBD2
J gene: TRBJ2-2
clone size: -
V gene: TRBV7-6
CDR3 DNA: TGTGCCAGCAGCGACAGCGGGACTAGCGGGGCCGGGGAGCTGTTTTTT
CDR3 protein: CASSDSGTSGAGELFF

D gene: TRBD1
J gene: TRBJ1-5
clone size: -
V gene: TRBV2
CDR3 DNA: TGTGCCAGCAGGGTCGGACAGGGAACATATAGCAATCAGCCCCAGCATTTT
CDR3 protein: CASRVGQGTYSNQPQHF

D gene: -
J gene: TRBJ1-5
clone size: -
V gene: TRBV6-5
CDR3 DNA: TGTGCCAGCAGTTACAGGGTAGCGGATCAGCCCCAGCATTTT
CDR3 protein: CASSYRVADQPQHF

D gene: -
J gene: TRBJ1-1
clone size: -
V gene: TRBV7-6
CDR3 DNA: TGTGCCAGCAGCACTATTGGCGCTGAAGCTTTCTTT
CDR3 protein: CASSTIGAEAFF

D gene: -
J gene: TRBJ2-7
clone size: -
V gene: TRBV4-1
CDR3 DNA: TGCGCCAGCAGCCAGCCCGGACTCGAGCAGTACTTC
CDR3 protein: CASSQPGLEQYF

D gene: TRBD2
J gene: TRBJ2-1
clone size: -
V gene: TRBV10-3
CDR3 DNA: TGTGCCACTACTAGCGGGTCCTACAATGAGCAGTTCTTC
CDR3 protein: CATTSGSYNEQFF

D gene: -
J gene: TRBJ1-1
clone size: few
V gene: TRBV5-1
CDR3 DNA: TGCGCCAGCAGCCGGGGAACAGACGATATGAACACTGAAGCTTTCTTT
CDR3 protein: CASSRGTDDMNTEAFF

D gene: -
J gene: TRBJ1-1
clone size: -
V gene: TRBV9
CDR3 DNA: TGTGCCAGCAGCCTAGGAGGGGGGGACACTGAAGCTTTCTTT
CDR3 protein: CASSLGGGDTEAFF

D gene: -
J gene: TRBJ2-1
clone size: -
V gene: TRBV25-1
CDR3 DNA: TGTGCCAGCAGTGGAAGTAAGGCAGAAGCGCCAGAGTTCTTC
CDR3 protein: CASSGSKAEAPEFF

D gene: -
J gene: TRBJ1-1
clone size: few
V gene: TRBV11-2
CDR3 DNA: TGTGCCAGCAGCTTAGGTGCGGGATCCATGAACACTGAAGCTTTCTTT
CDR3 protein: CASSLGAGSMNTEAFF

D gene: -
J gene: TRBJ1-2
clone size: -
V gene: TRBV29-1
CDR3 DNA: TGCAGCGTTGAGAGGGCATCGTCGTCTGGCTACACCTTC
CDR3 protein: CSVERASSSGYTF

D gene: -
J gene: TRBJ1-3
clone size: -
V gene: TRBV2
CDR3 DNA: TGTGCCAGCGACCACAGAGAATCTGGAAACACCATATATTTT
CDR3 protein: CASDHRESGNTIYF

D gene: TRBD1
J gene: TRBJ1-2
clone size: -
V gene: TRBV27
CDR3 DNA: TGTGCCAGCAGTCCTACGGGGACAGGGGACAGGAGCACCTTC
CDR3 protein: CASSPTGTGDRSTF

D gene: TRBD2
J gene: TRBJ2-1
clone size: -
V gene: TRBV30
CDR3 DNA: TGTGCCTGGAGTGGTTCCGCGGGGGGGAATGAGCAGTTCTTC
CDR3 protein: CAWSGSAGGNEQFF

D gene: -
J gene: TRBJ1-2
clone size: large
V gene: TRBV11-2
CDR3 DNA: TGTGCCAGCAGCTCGGCAAGGGGGAACTATGGCTACACCTTC
CDR3 protein: CASSSARGNYGYTF

D gene: -
J gene: TRBJ1-3
clone size: -
V gene: TRBV4-1
CDR3 DNA: TGCGCCAGCAGCCCAGCGGGGTTGGGAGGAAACACCATATATTTT
CDR3 protein: CASSPAGLGGNTIYF

D gene: TRBD1
J gene: TRBJ2-4
clone size: -
V gene: TRBV6-1
CDR3 DNA: TGTGCCAGCAGTGAATTAGGGACAGGGCTTAGCATTCAGTACTTC
CDR3 protein: CASSELGTGLSIQYF

D gene: -
J gene: TRBJ1-4
clone size: -
V gene: TRBV9
CDR3 DNA: TGTGCCAGCAGCTCCCTACCGGGTGGCGAGGATGAAAAACTGTTTTTT
CDR3 protein: CASSSLPGGEDEKLFF

D gene: -
J gene: TRBJ1-3
clone size: -
V gene: TRBV11-2
CDR3 DNA: TGTGCCAGCAGGCGGACTGGAAACACCATATATTTT
CDR3 protein: CASRRTGNTIYF

D gene: -
J gene: TRBJ1-6
clone size: -
V gene: TRBV9
CDR3 DNA: TGTGCCAGCAGCGTAGCTGTTTCTTCACCCCTCCACTTT
CDR3 protein: CASSVAVSSPLHF

D gene: -
J gene: TRBJ1-5
clone size: -
V gene: TRBV21-1
CDR3 DNA: TGTGCCAGCAGCAAAAGACAGGGCAATCAGCCCCAGCATTTT
CDR3 protein: CASSKRQGNQPQHF

D gene: -
J gene: TRBJ2-7
clone size: once
V gene: TRBV6-5
CDR3 DNA: TGTGCCAGCAGTCACCAGGGGGGAACCTACGAGCAGTACTTC
CDR3 protein: CASSHQGGTYEQYF

D gene: TRBD1
J gene: TRBJ2-2
clone size: -
V gene: TRBV11-2
CDR3 DNA: TGTGCCAGCAGCTTGGGACAGTTGAACACCGGGGAGCTGTTTTTT
CDR3 protein: CASSLGQLNTGELFF

D gene: TRBD1
J gene: TRBJ1-5
clone size: -
V gene: TRBV5-4
CDR3 DNA: TGTGCCAGCAGCCTGGACAGGGGGCGAGGACAGCCCCAGCATTTT
CDR3 protein: CASSLDRGRGQPQHF

D gene: TRBD2
J gene: TRBJ2-5
clone size: once
V gene: TRBV27
CDR3 DNA: TGTGCCAGCAGGCTCAGCGGGGGCACGGTAGAGACCCAGTACTTC
CDR3 protein: CASRLSGGTVETQYF

D gene: -
J gene: TRBJ1-5
clone size: -
V gene: TRBV6-7
CDR3 DNA: TGTGCCAGCAGTTGGGTGGGGCCCAGCAATCAGCCCCAGCATTTT
CDR3 protein: CASSWVGPSNQPQHF

D gene: -
J gene: TRBJ1-1
clone size: once
V gene: TRBV5-5
CDR3 DNA: TGTGCCAGCAGCTTTGCGGGGAGCCCTCTAAGCACTGAAGCTTTCTTT
CDR3 protein: CASSFAGSPLSTEAFF

D gene: TRBD1
J gene: TRBJ1-4
clone size: -
V gene: TRBV13
CDR3 DNA: TGTGCCAGCAGCTTCACAGGGGGCGGTGAAAAACTGTTTTTT
CDR3 protein: CASSFTGGGEKLFF

D gene: -
J gene: TRBJ2-2
clone size: -
V gene: TRBV20-1
CDR3 DNA: TGCAGCGCCAGCAGCGCCGGGGAGCTGTTTTTT
CDR3 protein: CSASSAGELFF

D gene: -
J gene: TRBJ1-6
clone size: -
V gene: TRBV2
CDR3 DNA: TGTGCCAGCAGTGAAATCACAGCCCTCCCATCAGATTCACCCCTCCACTTT
CDR3 protein: CASSEITALPSDSPLHF

D gene: -
J gene: TRBJ1-5
clone size: once
V gene: TRBV13
CDR3 DNA: TGTGCCAGCAGCTCAGCGGGGTTGGATCAGCCCCAGCATTTT
CDR3 protein: CASSSAGLDQPQHF

D gene: -
J gene: TRBJ1-3
clone size: -
V gene: TRBV18
CDR3 DNA: TGTGCCAGCTCACCGGACAGCTCTGGAAACACCATATATTTT
CDR3 protein: CASSPDSSGNTIYF

D gene: -
J gene: TRBJ1-6
clone size: -
V gene: TRBV4-1
CDR3 DNA: TGCGCCAGCAGCCAAGGAGCACATAATTCACCCCTCCACTTT
CDR3 protein: CASSQGAHNSPLHF

D gene: TRBD2
J gene: TRBJ2-7
clone size: -
V gene: TRBV4-1
CDR3 DNA: TGCGCCAGCAGCCAAGTTGCGAGTAAAGGCGGGGGCTCCTACGAGCAGTACTTC
CDR3 protein: CASSQVASKGGGSYEQYF

D gene: -
J gene: TRBJ2-1
clone size: once
V gene: TRBV10-3
CDR3 DNA: TGTGCCATCAGTGAGGAGGGGGTCAATGAGCAGTTCTTC
CDR3 protein: CAISEEGVNEQFF

D gene: TRBD1
J gene: TRBJ2-1
clone size: few
V gene: TRBV27
CDR3 DNA: TGTGCCAGCAGTTTAGGGACAGGAGCACCCTACAATGAGCAGTTCTTC
CDR3 protein: CASSLGTGAPYNEQFF